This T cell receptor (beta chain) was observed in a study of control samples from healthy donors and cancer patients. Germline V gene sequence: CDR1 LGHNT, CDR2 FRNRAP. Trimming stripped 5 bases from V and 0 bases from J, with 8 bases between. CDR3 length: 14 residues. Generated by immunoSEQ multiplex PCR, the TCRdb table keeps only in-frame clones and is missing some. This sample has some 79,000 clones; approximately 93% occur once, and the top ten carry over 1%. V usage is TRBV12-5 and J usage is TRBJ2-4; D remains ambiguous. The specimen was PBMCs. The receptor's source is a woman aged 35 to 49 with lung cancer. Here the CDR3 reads CASGEPLAKNIQYF. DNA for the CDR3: TGTGCTAGTGGTGAGCCCCTAGCCAAAAACATTCAGTACTTC. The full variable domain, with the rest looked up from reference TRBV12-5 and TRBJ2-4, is DARVTQTPRHKVTEMGQEVTMRCQPILGHNTVFWYRQTMMQGLELLAYFRNRAPLDDSGMPKDRFSAEMPDATLATLKIQPSEPRDSAVYFCASGEPLAKNIQYFGAGTRLSVL.